This is a list of T cell receptor beta chains from one sample in a study of Ad26.COV2.S vaccination and SARS-CoV-2 variants. This table comes from immunoSEQ multiplex PCR, and its TCRdb copy is limited to in-frame clones, with some not included. The sample holds 380,000 or so clones, about four fifths seen once. This specimen consisted of peripheral blood, obtained in a trial of Ad26.COV2.S vaccine versus placebo. All receptors come from a person aged 18-65 years who received the Ad26.COV2.S COVID-19 vaccine or a placebo. CDR3s include the opening cysteine and the closing phenylalanine or tryptophan. D genes are given only for firm matches. Expanded clones are given a class, and other clones once, few, many or no size at all.

>TRBV7-2|TRBD2|TRBJ2-3|NA
CASSWRRGNTDTQYF
TGTGCCAGCAGCTGGAGGCGGGGGAACACAGATACGCAGTATTTT
>TRBV2|NA|TRBJ1-5|NA
CASSDPYQPQHF
TGTGCCAGCAGTGACCCCTATCAGCCCCAGCATTTT
>TRBV19|TRBD1|TRBJ1-4|NA
CASSRPGQRNEKLFF
TGTGCCAGTAGTCGACCGGGACAGCGAAATGAAAAACTGTTTTTT
>TRBV24-1|NA|TRBJ1-2|NA
CATSDYKYGYTF
TGTGCCACCAGTGATTATAAGTATGGCTACACCTTC
>TRBV2|NA|TRBJ1-5|NA
CASRPGGQSSQPQHF
TGTGCCAGCAGGCCTGGGGGCCAGTCGAGTCAGCCCCAGCATTTT
>TRBV11-3|NA|TRBJ2-5|NA
CASRGLYQETQYF
TGTGCCAGCCGAGGACTGTACCAAGAGACCCAGTACTTC
>TRBV11-3|NA|TRBJ1-1|NA
CASSRDGGKAFF
TGTGCCAGCAGCCGGGACGGTGGTAAAGCTTTCTTT
>TRBV6-2/TRBV6-3|NA|TRBJ1-1|NA
CASSNHRVWNTEAFF
TGTGCCAGCAGTAACCACAGGGTCTGGAACACTGAAGCTTTCTTT
>TRBV5-1|NA|TRBJ2-4|NA
CASSLQPAGNIQYF
TGCGCCAGCAGCCTACAGCCGGCGGGAAACATTCAGTACTTC
>TRBV19|NA|TRBJ2-7|NA
CASSQVRGESPYEQYF
TGTGCCAGTAGCCAAGTTAGGGGGGAATCACCCTACGAGCAGTACTTC
>TRBV2|TRBD2|TRBJ2-3|NA
CASSPRRGVTDTQYF
TGTGCCAGCAGTCCTAGGCGGGGGGTCACAGATACGCAGTATTTT
>TRBV12-3/TRBV12-4|NA|TRBJ1-1|NA
CASSLEPDTEAFF
TGTGCCAGCAGTTTAGAGCCGGACACTGAAGCTTTCTTT
>TRBV9|TRBD2|TRBJ2-7|NA
CASSEALSTSGVTYEQYF
TGTGCCAGCAGCGAGGCCCTATCGACTAGCGGGGTCACCTACGAGCAGTACTTC
>TRBV12-2|NA|TRBJ1-1|once
CASRPNEGGKNTEAFF
TGTGCAAGTCGCCCCAACGAAGGGGGGAAGAACACTGAAGCTTTCTTT
>TRBV4-3|NA|TRBJ2-7|once
CASSPFGGEGDEQYF
TGCGCCAGCAGCCCCTTTGGGGGTGAAGGCGACGAGCAGTACTTC
>TRBV7-9|TRBD1|TRBJ1-2|few
CASSPSLGQDSEGYTF
TGTGCCAGCAGCCCTAGTCTGGGACAGGACAGTGAAGGCTACACCTTC
>TRBV4-3|NA|TRBJ2-3|NA
CASSQSRAATDTQYF
TGCGCCAGCAGCCAGAGTCGAGCCGCCACAGATACGCAGTATTTT
>TRBV9|NA|TRBJ1-4|NA
CASSPLSGVGEKLFF
TGTGCCAGCAGCCCCCTATCGGGGGTTGGTGAAAAACTGTTTTTT
>TRBV6-6|NA|TRBJ1-6|NA
CASSLTDGDYNSPLHF
TGTGCCAGCAGCCTAACTGACGGGGACTATAATTCACCCCTCCACTTT
>TRBV5-1|NA|TRBJ1-1|NA
CASSPHGNTEAFF
TGCGCCAGCAGCCCACACGGGAACACTGAAGCTTTCTTT
>TRBV27|NA|TRBJ1-2|NA
CASSFAFGGLNYGYTF
TGTGCCAGCAGTTTCGCCTTCGGGGGCCTTAACTATGGCTACACCTTC
>TRBV7-9|NA|TRBJ2-3|once
CASSLTVPTRGRDTQYF
TGTGCCAGCAGCCTAACGGTTCCTACAAGGGGTCGAGATACGCAGTATTTT
>TRBV6-1|TRBD2|TRBJ2-1|NA
CASSDRAGRYNEQFF
TGTGCCAGCAGTGACAGAGCGGGGCGATACAATGAGCAGTTCTTC
>TRBV7-9|NA|TRBJ1-1|NA
CASSSQIDLYTEAFF
TGTGCCAGCAGCTCCCAGATAGACCTATACACTGAAGCTTTCTTT
>TRBV29-1|NA|TRBJ1-1|NA
CRVTAGNTEAFF
TGCAGAGTGACCGCGGGGAACACTGAAGCTTTCTTT
>TRBV5-1|NA|TRBJ1-2|NA
CASSLGGQYGYTF
TGCGCCAGCAGCTTGGGGGGGCAGTATGGCTACACCTTC
>TRBV5-1|NA|TRBJ2-3|NA
CASSHTPTDTQYF
TGCGCCAGCAGCCACACTCCCACAGATACGCAGTATTTT
>TRBV24-1|TRBD1|TRBJ2-1|once
CATSDEYRGTGQFF
TGTGCCACCAGTGATGAGTACAGGGGAACCGGGCAGTTCTTC
>TRBV11-3|TRBD2|TRBJ2-6|NA
CASSSFRTSGRAGANVLTF
TGTGCCAGCAGCTCCTTCCGGACTAGCGGGAGGGCTGGGGCCAACGTCCTGACTTTC
>TRBV30|NA|TRBJ2-3|once
CASRERARTDTQYF
TGTGCCAGCAGAGAGCGGGCGCGCACAGATACGCAGTATTTT
>TRBV27|NA|TRBJ2-1|NA
CASSPQANEQFF
TGTGCCAGCAGTCCACAGGCTAATGAGCAGTTCTTC
>TRBV11-2|TRBD2|TRBJ2-3|NA
CASSLQAGGLADTQYF
TGTGCCAGCAGCTTACAAGCGGGGGGCCTGGCAGATACGCAGTATTTT
>TRBV3-1/TRBV3-2|NA|TRBJ2-4|NA
CASSRALTGAGGVNIQYF
TGTGCCAGCAGCCGAGCCCTGACCGGGGCTGGGGGCGTAAACATTCAGTACTTC
>TRBV3-1/TRBV3-2|NA|TRBJ1-1|NA
CASRPTEGKDGAFF
TGTGCCAGCAGACCCACTGAGGGAAAGGACGGGGCTTTCTTT
>TRBV29-1|NA|TRBJ1-2|NA
CSVGEGYYGYTF
TGCAGCGTTGGGGAGGGATACTATGGCTACACCTTC
>TRBV5-1|NA|TRBJ2-6|NA
CASSQTVSGANVLTF
TGCGCCAGCAGTCAGACAGTCTCTGGGGCCAACGTCCTGACTTTC
>TRBV6-5|NA|TRBJ2-7|NA
CASSSSGGPSYEQYF
TGTGCCAGCAGTTCCTCGGGGGGCCCCTCCTACGAGCAGTACTTC
>TRBV7-6|NA|TRBJ1-5|NA
CASSLGEGNQPQHF
TGTGCCAGCAGCTTAGGGGAGGGGAATCAGCCCCAGCATTTT
>TRBV7-9|TRBD2|TRBJ2-1|NA
CASSSTSGVYNEQFF
TGTGCCAGCAGCTCGACTAGCGGAGTGTACAATGAGCAGTTCTTC
>TRBV6-5|NA|TRBJ1-1|NA
CASSSRFGVNTEAFF
TGTGCCAGCAGTTCCCGTTTCGGGGTAAACACTGAAGCTTTCTTT
>TRBV10-3|TRBD1|TRBJ2-7|NA
CAIRDRVAYEQYF
TGTGCCATCAGGGACAGGGTTGCCTACGAGCAGTACTTC
>TRBV11-1|TRBD2|TRBJ2-1|NA
CASSLARTSGAYNEQFF
TGTGCCAGCAGCTTAGCGAGGACTAGCGGGGCCTACAATGAGCAGTTCTTC
>TRBV6-5|NA|TRBJ1-2|few
CASTDGGLEDGYTF
TGTGCCAGCACGGACGGAGGTTTGGAGGATGGCTACACCTTC
>TRBV19|NA|TRBJ1-1|NA
CASSISGNTEAFF
TGTGCCAGTAGTATCTCGGGGAACACTGAAGCTTTCTTT
>TRBV7-3|NA|TRBJ2-1|NA
CASSSPGDSGSYNEQFF
TGTGCCAGCAGCTCCCCCGGGGATAGCGGCTCCTACAATGAGCAGTTCTTC
>TRBV6-5|TRBD1|TRBJ2-1|NA
CASSPGQGSYNEQFF
TGTGCCAGCAGCCCGGGACAGGGGTCCTACAATGAGCAGTTCTTC
>TRBV19|NA|TRBJ2-3|NA
CASSIRGTDTQYF
TGTGCCAGTAGTATTCGGGGCACAGATACGCAGTATTTT
>TRBV9|NA|TRBJ1-2|NA
CASSVGPVEYGYTF
TGTGCCAGCAGCGTAGGGCCGGTCGAATATGGCTACACCTTC
>TRBV18|NA|TRBJ2-1|NA
CASSPITSSYNEQFF
TGTGCCAGCTCACCTATTACGAGCTCCTACAATGAGCAGTTCTTC
>TRBV3-1/TRBV3-2|NA|TRBJ1-2|few
CASSRRESYGYTF
TGTGCCAGCAGCCGCAGAGAATCCTATGGCTACACCTTC
>TRBV5-4|NA|TRBJ2-7|NA
CASSFGDEQYF
TGTGCCAGCAGCTTTGGGGACGAGCAGTACTTC
>TRBV30|NA|TRBJ1-3|few
CAWNGNSGNTIYF
TGTGCCTGGAATGGCAACTCTGGAAACACCATATATTTT
>TRBV9|NA|TRBJ1-6|NA
CASSSRDIEPLHF
TGTGCCAGCAGCTCCCGAGATATTGAACCCCTCCACTTT
>TRBV4-2|NA|TRBJ2-2|few
CASTAGNGAGELFF
TGTGCCAGCACCGCAGGGAATGGGGCCGGGGAGCTGTTTTTT